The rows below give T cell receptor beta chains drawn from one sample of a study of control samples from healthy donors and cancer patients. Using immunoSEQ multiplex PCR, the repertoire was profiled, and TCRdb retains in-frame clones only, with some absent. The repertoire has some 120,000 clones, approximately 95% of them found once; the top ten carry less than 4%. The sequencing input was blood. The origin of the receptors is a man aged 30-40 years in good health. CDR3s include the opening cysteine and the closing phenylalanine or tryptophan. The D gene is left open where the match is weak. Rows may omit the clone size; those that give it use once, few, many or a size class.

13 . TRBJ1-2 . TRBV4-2 CASSQGANYGYTF TGTGCCAGCAGCCAAGGAGCTAACTATGGCTACACCTTC
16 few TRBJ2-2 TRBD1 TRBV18 CASSPAQGAQAGELFF TGTGCCAGCTCACCAGCACAGGGGGCGCAGGCCGGGGAGCTGTTTTTT
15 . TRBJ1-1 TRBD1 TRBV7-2 CASSSRTGGGTEAFF TGTGCCAGCAGCTCTCGTACAGGGGGAGGAACTGAAGCTTTCTTT
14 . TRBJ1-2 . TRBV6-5 CASRGGGAHYGYTF TGTGCCAGCAGAGGAGGAGGCGCCCACTATGGCTACACCTTC
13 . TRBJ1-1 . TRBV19 CASSMWEGTEAFF TGTGCCAGTAGTATGTGGGAGGGGACTGAAGCTTTCTTT
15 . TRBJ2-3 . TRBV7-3 CASSSRPGGTDTQYF TGTGCCAGCAGCTCTAGACCAGGGGGCACAGATACGCAGTATTTT
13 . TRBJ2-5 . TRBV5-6 CASRGGSGETQYF TGTGCCAGCAGGGGGGGCTCGGGGGAGACCCAGTACTTC
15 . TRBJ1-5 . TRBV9 CASSVGGGPNQPQHF TGTGCCAGCAGCGTAGGCGGGGGTCCCAATCAGCCCCAGCATTTT
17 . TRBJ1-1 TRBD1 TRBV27 CASSDRDRGIMNTEAFF TGTGCCAGCAGTGATAGGGACAGGGGAATCATGAACACTGAAGCTTTCTTT
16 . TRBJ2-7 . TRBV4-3 CASSQSGSVTSYEQYF TGCGCCAGCAGCCAGTCCGGCAGTGTCACCTCTTACGAGCAGTACTTC
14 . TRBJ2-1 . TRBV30 CAWMGQRVYNEQFF TGTGCCTGGATGGGTCAGAGAGTGTACAATGAGCAGTTCTTC
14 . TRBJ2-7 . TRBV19 CASSSRAASYEQYF TGTGCCAGTAGTTCCCGGGCCGCCTCCTACGAGCAGTACTTC
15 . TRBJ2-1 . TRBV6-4 CASSVAGSSYNEQFF TGTGCCAGCAGTGTTGCGGGTAGCTCCTACAATGAGCAGTTCTTC
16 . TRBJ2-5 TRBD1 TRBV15 CATSRERYRGQETQYF TGTGCCACCAGCAGAGAGCGGTACAGGGGGCAGGAGACCCAGTACTTC
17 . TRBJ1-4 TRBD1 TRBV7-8 CASSFRFLGNRGEKLFF TGTGCCAGCAGCTTCAGGTTTTTGGGGAACAGGGGTGAAAAACTGTTTTTT
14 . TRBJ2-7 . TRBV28 CASSPLTATYEQYF TGTGCCAGCAGTCCCTTGACAGCCACCTACGAGCAGTACTTC
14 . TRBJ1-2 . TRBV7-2 CASSSFRSDYGYTF TGTGCCAGCAGCTCCTTCAGAAGCGACTATGGCTACACCTTC
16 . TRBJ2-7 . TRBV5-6 CASSSFDRSFLYEQYF TGTGCCAGCAGTTCTTTTGACAGATCGTTCCTCTACGAGCAGTACTTC
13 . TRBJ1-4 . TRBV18 CASSPQRGEKLFF TGTGCCAGCTCACCACAACGAGGTGAAAAACTGTTTTTT
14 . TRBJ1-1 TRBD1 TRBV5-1 CASSLEDRGPEAFF TGCGCCAGCAGCTTGGAGGACAGGGGCCCTGAAGCTTTCTTT
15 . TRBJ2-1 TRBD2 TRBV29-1 CSVVGTIAFGDEQFF TGCAGCGTTGTTGGGACTATCGCTTTTGGGGATGAGCAGTTCTTC
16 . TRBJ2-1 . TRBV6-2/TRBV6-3 CASSYSSGTRYNEQFF TGTGCCAGCAGTTACTCGAGTGGGACTCGCTACAATGAGCAGTTCTTC
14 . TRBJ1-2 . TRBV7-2 CASSSDVGSDGYTF TGTGCCAGCAGCTCAGACGTGGGTTCGGATGGCTACACCTTC
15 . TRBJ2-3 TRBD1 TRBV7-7 CASSLGQGGADTQYF TGTGCTAGCAGCTTAGGACAGGGGGGAGCAGATACGCAGTATTTT
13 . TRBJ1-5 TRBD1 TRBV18 CASSAPRTGTQHF TGTGCCAGCTCAGCCCCGCGGACAGGAACCCAGCATTTT
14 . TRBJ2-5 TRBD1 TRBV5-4 CASSPGQGWETQYF TGTGCCAGCAGCCCGGGACAGGGGTGGGAGACCCAGTACTTC
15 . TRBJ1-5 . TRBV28 CASSAGRYSNQPQHF TGTGCCAGCAGTGCGGGACGGTATAGCAATCAGCCCCAGCATTTT
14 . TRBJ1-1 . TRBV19 CASSIKQGYTEAFF TGTGCCAGTAGTATAAAACAGGGATACACTGAAGCTTTCTTT
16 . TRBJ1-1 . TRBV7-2 CASSLTGSKTNTEAFF TGTGCCAGCAGCTTAACAGGTTCCAAAACGAACACTGAAGCTTTCTTT
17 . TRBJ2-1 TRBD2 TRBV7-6 CASSPRLAGGPYNEQFF TGTGCCAGCAGTCCTCGACTAGCGGGGGGGCCCTACAATGAGCAGTTCTTC
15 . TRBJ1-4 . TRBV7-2 CASSLAPATNEKLFF TGTGCCAGCAGCTTAGCTCCGGCAACTAATGAAAAACTGTTTTTT
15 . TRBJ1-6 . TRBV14 CASSQRRGRDSPLHF TGTGCCAGCAGCCAGAGGAGGGGTCGGGACTCACCCCTCCACTTT
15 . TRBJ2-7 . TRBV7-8 CASSLEQVFHYEQYF TGTGCCAGCAGCTTAGAACAGGTTTTTCATTACGAGCAGTACTTC
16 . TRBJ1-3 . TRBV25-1 CASSEIRGPLGNTIYF TGTGCCAGCAGTGAAATCAGGGGACCGCTTGGAAACACCATATATTTT
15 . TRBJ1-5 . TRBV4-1 CASSRSASSNQPQHF TGCGCCAGCAGCCGATCAGCTAGCAGCAATCAGCCCCAGCATTTT
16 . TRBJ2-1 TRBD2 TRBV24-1 CATSDRERGRLNEQFF TGTGCCACCAGTGACCGGGAGCGGGGGCGCCTCAATGAGCAGTTCTTC
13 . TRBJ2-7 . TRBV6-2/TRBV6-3 CASSFGSSYEQYF TGTGCCAGCAGTTTCGGCAGCTCCTACGAGCAGTACTTC
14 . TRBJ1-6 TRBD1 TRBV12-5 CASGLSGGDSPLHF TGTGCTAGTGGTTTGTCAGGGGGAGATTCACCCCTCCACTTT
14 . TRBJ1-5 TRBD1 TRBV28 CASSFTGGNQPQHF TGTGCCAGCAGTTTCACAGGGGGCAATCAGCCCCAGCATTTT
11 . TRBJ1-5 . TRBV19 CAIGGDQPQHF TGTGCGATCGGTGGGGATCAGCCCCAGCATTTT
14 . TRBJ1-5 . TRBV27 CASSFRREGQPQHF TGTGCCAGCAGTTTCCGCAGGGAGGGCCAGCCCCAGCATTTT